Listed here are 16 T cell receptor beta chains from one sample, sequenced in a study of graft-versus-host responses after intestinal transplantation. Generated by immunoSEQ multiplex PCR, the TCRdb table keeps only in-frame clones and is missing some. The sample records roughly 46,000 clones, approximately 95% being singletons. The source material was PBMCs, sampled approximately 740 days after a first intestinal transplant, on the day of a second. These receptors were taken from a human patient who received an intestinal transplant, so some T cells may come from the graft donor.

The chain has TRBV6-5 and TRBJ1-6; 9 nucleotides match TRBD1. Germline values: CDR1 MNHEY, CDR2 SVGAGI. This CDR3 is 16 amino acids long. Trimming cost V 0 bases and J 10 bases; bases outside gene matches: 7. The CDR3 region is CASSYSTGGLGSPLHF. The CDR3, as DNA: TGTGCCAGCAGTTACTCTACAGGGGGCTTAGGGTCACCCCTCCACTTT.

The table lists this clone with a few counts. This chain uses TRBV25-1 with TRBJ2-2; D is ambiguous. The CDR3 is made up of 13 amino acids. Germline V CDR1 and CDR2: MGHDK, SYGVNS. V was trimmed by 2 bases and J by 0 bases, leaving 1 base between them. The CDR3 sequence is CASSEANTGELFF. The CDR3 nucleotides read TGTGCCAGCAGTGAAGCGAACACCGGGGAGCTGTTTTTT. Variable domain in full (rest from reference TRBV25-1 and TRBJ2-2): EADIYQTPRYLVIGTGKKITLECSQTMGHDKMYWYQQDPGMELHLIHYSYGVNSTEKGDLSSESTVSRIRTEHFPLTLESARPSHTSQYLCASSEANTGELFFGEGSRLTVL.

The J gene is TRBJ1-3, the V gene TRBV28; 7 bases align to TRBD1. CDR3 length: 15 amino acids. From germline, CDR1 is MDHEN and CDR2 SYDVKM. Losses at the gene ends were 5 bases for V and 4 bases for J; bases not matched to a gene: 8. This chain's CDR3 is CASSARGLLGNTIYF. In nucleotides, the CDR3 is TGTGCCAGCAGTGCCAGGGGGTTGCTGGGAAACACCATATATTTT.

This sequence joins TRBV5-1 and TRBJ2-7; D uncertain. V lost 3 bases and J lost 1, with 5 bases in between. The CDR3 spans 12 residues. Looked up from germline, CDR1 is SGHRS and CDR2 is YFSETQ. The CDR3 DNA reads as TGCGCCAGCAGCTCTCATTCCTACGAGCAGTACTTC. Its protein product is CASSSHSYEQYF.

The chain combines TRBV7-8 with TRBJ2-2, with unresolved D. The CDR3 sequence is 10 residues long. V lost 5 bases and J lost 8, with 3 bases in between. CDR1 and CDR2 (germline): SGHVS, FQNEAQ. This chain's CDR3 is CASSEGELFF. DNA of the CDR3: TGTGCCAGCAGCGAGGGGGAGCTGTTTTTT.

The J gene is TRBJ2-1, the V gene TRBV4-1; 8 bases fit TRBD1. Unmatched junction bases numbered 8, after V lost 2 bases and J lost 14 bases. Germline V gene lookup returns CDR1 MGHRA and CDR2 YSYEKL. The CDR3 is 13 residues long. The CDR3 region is CASSQSTGTGKFF. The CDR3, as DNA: TGCGCCAGCAGCCAATCCACCGGGACAGGCAAGTTCTTC.

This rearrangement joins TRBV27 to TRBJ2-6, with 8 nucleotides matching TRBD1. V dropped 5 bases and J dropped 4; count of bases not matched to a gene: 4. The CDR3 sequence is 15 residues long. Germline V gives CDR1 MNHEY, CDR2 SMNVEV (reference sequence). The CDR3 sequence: CASSPGGHGANVLTF. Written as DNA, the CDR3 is TGTGCCAGCAGTCCAGGGGGCCACGGGGCCAACGTCCTGACTTTC.

CDR3 residues: CASSLSGSTNYGYTF. CDR3 coding DNA: TGTGCCAGCAGTTTATCGGGCAGTACCAACTATGGCTACACCTTC. The chain uses TRBV28 and TRBJ1-2; D gene unclear. This CDR3 has 15 residues. From germline, CDR1 is MDHEN and CDR2 SYDVKM. Trimming pared 1 base from V and 2 bases from J, leaving 11 bases between.

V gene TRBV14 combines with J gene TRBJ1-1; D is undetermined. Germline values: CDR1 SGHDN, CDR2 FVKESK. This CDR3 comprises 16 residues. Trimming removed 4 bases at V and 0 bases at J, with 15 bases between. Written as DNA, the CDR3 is TGTGCCAGCAGCCCGCTCGGGAGCGGGATGAACACTGAAGCTTTCTTT. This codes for CASSPLGSGMNTEAFF.

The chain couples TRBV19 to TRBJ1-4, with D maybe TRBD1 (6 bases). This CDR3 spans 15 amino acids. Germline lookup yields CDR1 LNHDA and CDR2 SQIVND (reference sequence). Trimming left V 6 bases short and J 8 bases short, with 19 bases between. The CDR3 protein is CASRDTTWRGEKLFF. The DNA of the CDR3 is TGTGCCAGTAGGGACACGACGTGGAGGGGGGAAAAACTGTTTTTT.

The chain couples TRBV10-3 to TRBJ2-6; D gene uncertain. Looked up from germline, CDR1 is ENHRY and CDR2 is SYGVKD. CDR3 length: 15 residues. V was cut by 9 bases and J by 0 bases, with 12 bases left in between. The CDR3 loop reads CAILDASSGANVLTF. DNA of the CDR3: TGTGCCATACTGGATGCCAGCTCTGGGGCCAACGTCCTGACTTTC.

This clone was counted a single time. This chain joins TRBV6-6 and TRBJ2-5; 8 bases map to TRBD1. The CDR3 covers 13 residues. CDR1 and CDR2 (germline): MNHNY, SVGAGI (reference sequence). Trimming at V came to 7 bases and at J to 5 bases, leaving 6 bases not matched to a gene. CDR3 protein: CASTPRGLETQYF. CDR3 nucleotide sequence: TGTGCCAGCACCCCCAGGGGGCTGGAGACCCAGTACTTC.

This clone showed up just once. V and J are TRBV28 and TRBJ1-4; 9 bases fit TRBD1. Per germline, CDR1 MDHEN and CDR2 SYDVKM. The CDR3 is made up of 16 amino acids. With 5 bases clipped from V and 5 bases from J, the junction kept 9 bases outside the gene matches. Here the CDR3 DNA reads TGTGCCAGCAGTCCCGGGACAGGGCCGAAAAATGAAAAACTGTTTTTT. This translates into CASSPGTGPKNEKLFF.

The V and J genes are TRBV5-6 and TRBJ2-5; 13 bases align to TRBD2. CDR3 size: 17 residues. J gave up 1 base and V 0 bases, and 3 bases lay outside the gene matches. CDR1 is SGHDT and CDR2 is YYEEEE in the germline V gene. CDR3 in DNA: TGTGCCAGCAGCTTGGAGGGACTAGCGGGGCCCCAAGAGACCCAGTACTTC. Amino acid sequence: CASSLEGLAGPQETQYF.

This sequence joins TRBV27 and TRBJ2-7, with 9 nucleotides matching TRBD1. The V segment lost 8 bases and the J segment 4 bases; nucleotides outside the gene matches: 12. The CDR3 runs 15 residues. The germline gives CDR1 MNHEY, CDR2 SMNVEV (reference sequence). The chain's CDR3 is CASGHRGPRTYEQYF. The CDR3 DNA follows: TGTGCCAGCGGTCACAGGGGGCCGAGGACTTACGAGCAGTACTTC.

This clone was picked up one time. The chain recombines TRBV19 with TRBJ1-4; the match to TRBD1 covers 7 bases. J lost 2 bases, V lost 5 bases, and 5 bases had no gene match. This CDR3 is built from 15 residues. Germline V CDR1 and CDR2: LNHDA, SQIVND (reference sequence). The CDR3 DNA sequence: TGTGCCAGTAGTCAAATGGGACAGACTAATGAAAAACTGTTTTTT. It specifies CASSQMGQTNEKLFF.